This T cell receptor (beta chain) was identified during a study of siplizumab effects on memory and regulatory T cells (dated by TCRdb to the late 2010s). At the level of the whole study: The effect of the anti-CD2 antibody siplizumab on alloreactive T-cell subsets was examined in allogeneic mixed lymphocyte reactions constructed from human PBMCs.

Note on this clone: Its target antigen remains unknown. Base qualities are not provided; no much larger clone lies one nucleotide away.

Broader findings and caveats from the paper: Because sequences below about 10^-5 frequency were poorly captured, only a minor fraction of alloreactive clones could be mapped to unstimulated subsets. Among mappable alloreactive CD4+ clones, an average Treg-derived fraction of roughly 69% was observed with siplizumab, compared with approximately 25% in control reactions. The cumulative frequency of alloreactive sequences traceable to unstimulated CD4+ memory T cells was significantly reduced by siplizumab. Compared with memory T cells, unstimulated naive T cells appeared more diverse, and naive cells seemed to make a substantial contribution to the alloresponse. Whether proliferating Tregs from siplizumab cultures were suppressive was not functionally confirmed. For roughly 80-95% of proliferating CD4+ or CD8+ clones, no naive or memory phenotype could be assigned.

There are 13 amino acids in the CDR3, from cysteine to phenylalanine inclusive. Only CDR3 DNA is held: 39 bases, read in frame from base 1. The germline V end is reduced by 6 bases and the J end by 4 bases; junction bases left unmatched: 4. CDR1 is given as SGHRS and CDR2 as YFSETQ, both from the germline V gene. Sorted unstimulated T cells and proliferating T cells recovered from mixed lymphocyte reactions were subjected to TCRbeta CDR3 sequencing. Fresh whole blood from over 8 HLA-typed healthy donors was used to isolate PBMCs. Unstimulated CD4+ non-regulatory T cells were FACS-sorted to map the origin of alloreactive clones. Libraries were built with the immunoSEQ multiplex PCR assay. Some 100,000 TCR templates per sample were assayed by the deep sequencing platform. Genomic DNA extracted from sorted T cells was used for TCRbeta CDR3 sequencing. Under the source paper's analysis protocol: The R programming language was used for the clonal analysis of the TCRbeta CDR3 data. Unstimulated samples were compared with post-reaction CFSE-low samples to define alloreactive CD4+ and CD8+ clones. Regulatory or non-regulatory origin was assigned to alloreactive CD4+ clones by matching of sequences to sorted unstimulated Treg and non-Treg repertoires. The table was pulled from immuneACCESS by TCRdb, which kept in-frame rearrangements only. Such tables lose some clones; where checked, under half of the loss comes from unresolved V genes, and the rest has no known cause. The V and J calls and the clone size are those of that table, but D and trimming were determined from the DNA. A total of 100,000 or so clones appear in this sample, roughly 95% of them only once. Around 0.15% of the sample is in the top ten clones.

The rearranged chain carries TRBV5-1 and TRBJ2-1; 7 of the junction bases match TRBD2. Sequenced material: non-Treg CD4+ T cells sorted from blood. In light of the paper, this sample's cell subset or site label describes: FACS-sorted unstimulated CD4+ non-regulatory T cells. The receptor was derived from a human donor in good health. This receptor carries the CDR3 CASTASGYNEQFF. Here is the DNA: TGCGCCAGCACTGCTAGCGGTTACAATGAGCAGTTCTTC.